The TCR beta chain described here comes from a study of OX40 agonist ivuxolimab in advanced cancers. Findings of the study overall: Part of the nonresponder group also had normalized T-cell clonal expansion that was low. Expanded clones were, on average, more numerous in CD8+ T cells than in CD4+.

Germline CDR1 and CDR2: MRHNA and SNTAGT. The CDR3 loop spans 14 amino acids. The junction had 2 bases not matched to a gene; V was cut back by 7 bases and J by 3 bases. A note on this clone: Antigen unknown.

Clones were read by immunoSEQ multiplex PCR, and TCRdb kept only the in-frame ones, dropping some. The sample records 28,000 or so clones, more than 85% being singletons. The sequencing used CD4+ or CD8+ T cells sorted from blood, collected in a trial of the OX40 agonist ivuxolimab. The receptor comes from an adult with an advanced solid tumor such as melanoma, head and neck, liver or kidney cancer. The chain employs TRBV6-4 and TRBJ2-2; 10 bases are a match to TRBD1. CDR3 amino acids: CASKGQGDTGELFF. For the CDR3, the DNA is TGTGCCAGCAAAGGACAGGGGGACACCGGGGAGCTGTTTTTT.